This T cell receptor beta chain was profiled in a study of cytomegalovirus exposure and HLA in healthy donors. Notes on the study in general: Some public TCRs appeared in many individuals, while most sequences were rare.

Data came from immunoSEQ multiplex PCR; TCRdb stores just in-frame clones and leaves some out. The table shows some 170,000 clones, with 86% occurring only once. As regards this clone: Its specificity is not known.

V trimming: 6 bases; J trimming: 3 bases; junction bases outside the gene matches: 17. The CDR3 extends over 19 amino acids. The V gene's germline CDR1 is SNHLY and CDR2 FYNNEI. J is TRBJ2-3 and V is TRBV2, with 11 positions matching TRBD2. This sequence originates from a man younger than 30 in good health and CMV-seropositive. Sequencing was done on a sample of PBMCs. CDR3: CASRPGQGRLAGTTDTQYF. For the CDR3, the DNA is TGTGCCAGCAGGCCTGGACAGGGGAGACTAGCGGGGACAACAGATACGCAGTATTTT.